This TCR beta chain was recorded in a study of shared clonotypes between healthy human individuals. The overall study: The study used three CD4 naive, three CD4 memory, two CD8 naive and one CD8 memory plate per donor.

CD8 cells regarded as naive lacked CD45RO, were positively chosen for CCR7, and omitted terminally differentiated effector memory CD45RA+ cells. Between the trimmed V and J ends, which lost 3 bases and 0 bases, there was a span of 10 bases. The length of the CDR3 is 15 residues. CDR1 is SNHLY and CDR2 is FYNNEI in the germline V gene. General study points: The study sampled only blood, and tissue repertoires likely differ.

At the deep level, the assay was run. Per sorted-subset replicate PCR, input was around 200 ng DNA, representing some 30,000 T cell genomes. TCRdb's copy holds only in-frame clones and misses some; the assay was immunoSEQ multiplex PCR. This sample has about 2 million clones, with approximately 95% found just once. Of note for this clone: Its specificity is unknown. This specimen includes other DNA sequences encoding the same CDR3.

This sequence originates from a man between 18 and 35 years old in good health. The sequencing input was naive CD8+ T cells sorted from blood. The gene calls are TRBV2 and TRBJ2-3, with a weak D call TRBD2 (6 bases). Here the CDR3 reads CASSEGGASTDTQYF. The CDR3 bases are TGTGCCAGCAGTGAGGGCGGGGCTAGCACAGATACGCAGTATTTT.